The rows below give T cell receptor beta chains drawn from one sample of a study of blood T cell repertoires in COVID-19. Profiled with immunoSEQ multiplex PCR; TCRdb holds only in-frame clones, not every one. This table has about 250,000 clones, around 88% appearing once. Specimen: peripheral blood. These receptors all stem from a man aged 35-49 years with active or convalescent COVID-19. CDR3s include the opening cysteine and the closing phenylalanine or tryptophan. The order of the fields is J gene, V gene, clone size, D gene, CDR3 DNA, CDR3 protein. The D gene is left open where the match is weak. Clone size is stated in some rows and not others, as once, few, many or a class when expanded.

>TRBJ2-7|TRBV6-5|NA|NA
TGTGCCAGCAGGAATAAGGACAGTACCTACGAGCAGTACTTC
CASRNKDSTYEQYF
>TRBJ1-6|TRBV10-3|once|TRBD1
TGTGCCATCAGTGGGAGGGGGCAGGAGTCACCCCTCCACTTT
CAISGRGQESPLHF
>TRBJ1-6|TRBV3-1/TRBV3-2|NA|TRBD1
TGTGCCAGCAGCCGATTCGGGACAGGGAATTCACCCCTCCACTTT
CASSRFGTGNSPLHF
>TRBJ1-2|TRBV10-3|NA|NA
TGTGCCATCGGGAGGGCTTCTAACTATGGCTACACCTTC
CAIGRASNYGYTF
>TRBJ2-2|TRBV14|NA|NA
TGTGCCAGCAGCCAAGTTGCAGGGAGGATAGCCGGGGAGCTGTTTTTT
CASSQVAGRIAGELFF
>TRBJ2-1|TRBV19|NA|TRBD2
TGTGCCAGTAGTTTACCCCCGGGACTAGAGCCCTACAATGAGCAGTTCTTC
CASSLPPGLEPYNEQFF
>TRBJ2-3|TRBV10-1|NA|TRBD2
TGCGCCAGCAGTGAACGACTAGCGGGGGGCACAGATACGCAGTATTTT
CASSERLAGGTDTQYF
>TRBJ1-5|TRBV14|few|TRBD1
TGTGCCAGCAGGGACAGGGGATATCAGCCCCAGCATTTT
CASRDRGYQPQHF
>TRBJ2-7|TRBV24-1|many|TRBD1
TGTGCCATCAGTCCAGGGGGTGACGAGCAGTACTTC
CAISPGGDEQYF
>TRBJ1-3|TRBV7-2|NA|NA
TGTGCCAGCAGCTTGGCAAGCGGCTCTGGAAACACCATATATTTT
CASSLASGSGNTIYF
>TRBJ1-1|TRBV21-1|NA|NA
TGTACCAGCAGCAAAGCGCACCGGTTCACTGAAGCTTTCTTT
CTSSKAHRFTEAFF
>TRBJ2-5|TRBV7-9|NA|NA
TGTGCCAGCAGCTCGGGGGGCAGGGTAGAGACCCAGTACTTC
CASSSGGRVETQYF
>TRBJ1-1|TRBV20-1|NA|NA
TGCAGTGGTTCCCAGGGCTCTGAAGCTTTCTTT
CSGSQGSEAFF
>TRBJ1-4|TRBV5-5|NA|TRBD1
TGTGCCAGCAGCTTTGGGACAGCAGCAACTAATGAAAAACTGTTTTTT
CASSFGTAATNEKLFF
>TRBJ2-1|TRBV6-5|NA|TRBD1
TGTGCCAGCAGTTACTCCCCAGGGGGCCGATACAATGAGCAGTTCTTC
CASSYSPGGRYNEQFF
>TRBJ1-1|TRBV9|NA|TRBD1
TGTGCCAGCAGCCCTCGGGACAGCCAGAACACTGAAGCTTTCTTT
CASSPRDSQNTEAFF